This TCR beta chain was profiled in a study of T-cell reconstitution after alpha-beta-depleted transplantation in children. Preparation of the TCRbeta library used unique molecular identifiers. TCRdb passed the PCR reads through MiXCR, listing each CDR3 protein once. Of 200,000 to 250,000 distinct CDR3 sequences listed, around 8.9% were seen once; the top ten hold roughly 5.1%. Sequenced material: PBMCs from the stem cell graft donor, taken from the stem cell graft. This sequence was found in a human donor who donated a stem cell graft to a child with SCID.

The CDR3 DNA reads as TGTGCCAGCAGCTTGTCCTTATTCGGGACGGACGGTGACAATGAGCAGTTCTTC. Its protein is CASSLSLFGTDGDNEQFF. The V and J genes are TRBV7-3 and TRBJ2-1; D is tentatively TRBD1 or TRBD2 (5 bases each). Trimming cost V 3 bases and J 5 bases, with 23 bases left between them. The CDR3 runs to 18 residues. Germline V CDR1 and CDR2: SGHTA, FQGTGA. The full variable domain, its missing parts supplied by reference TRBV7-3 and TRBJ2-1, is GAGVSQTPSNKVTEKGKYVELRCDPISGHTALYWYRQSLGQGPEFLIYFQGTGAADDSGLPNDRFFAVRPEGSVSTLKIQRTERGDSAVYLCASSLSLFGTDGDNEQFFGPGTRLTVL.